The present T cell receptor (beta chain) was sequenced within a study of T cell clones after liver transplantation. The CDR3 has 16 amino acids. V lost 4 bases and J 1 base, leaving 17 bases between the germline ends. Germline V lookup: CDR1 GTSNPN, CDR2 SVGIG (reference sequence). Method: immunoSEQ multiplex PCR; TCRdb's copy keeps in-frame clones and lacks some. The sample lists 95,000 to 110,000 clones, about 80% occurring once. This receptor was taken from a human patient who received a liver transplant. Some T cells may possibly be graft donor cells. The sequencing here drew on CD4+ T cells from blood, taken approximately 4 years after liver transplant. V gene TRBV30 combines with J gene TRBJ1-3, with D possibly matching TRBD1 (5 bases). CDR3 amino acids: CAWTQGVLMSGNTIYF. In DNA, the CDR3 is TGTGCCTGGACTCAGGGTGTTCTTATGTCTGGAAACACCATATATTTT.